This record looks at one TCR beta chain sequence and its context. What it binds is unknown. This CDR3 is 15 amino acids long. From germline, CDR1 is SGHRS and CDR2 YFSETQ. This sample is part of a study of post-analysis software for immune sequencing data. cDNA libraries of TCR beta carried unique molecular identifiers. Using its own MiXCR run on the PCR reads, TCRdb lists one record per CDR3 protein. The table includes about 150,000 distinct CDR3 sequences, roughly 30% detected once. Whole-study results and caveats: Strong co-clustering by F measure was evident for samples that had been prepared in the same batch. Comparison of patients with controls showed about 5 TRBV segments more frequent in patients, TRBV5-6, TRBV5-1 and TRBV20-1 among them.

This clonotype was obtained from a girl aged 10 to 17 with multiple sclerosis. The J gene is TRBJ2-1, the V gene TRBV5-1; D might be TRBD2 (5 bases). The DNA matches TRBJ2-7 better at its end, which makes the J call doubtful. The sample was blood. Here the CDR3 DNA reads TGCGCCAGCAGCTCCACAGTGGGAGCGGTATACGAGCAGTACTTC. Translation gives CASSSTVGAVYEQYF.